This TCR beta chain was identified in a study of blood T cell repertoires in COVID-19. V dropped 6 bases and J dropped 6; count of bases not matched to a gene: 8. The CDR3 loop spans 14 amino acids. Per the germline V gene, CDR1 is MNHNY and CDR2 is SVGAGI (reference sequence). Clones were sequenced by immunoSEQ multiplex PCR, and TCRdb holds only the in-frame ones, with some missing. The sample yields about 120,000 clones, over 75% seen once. Sample: peripheral blood. The TCR was taken from a man older than 75 with active or convalescent COVID-19. This chain uses TRBV6-6 with TRBJ1-1; 9 bases align to TRBD1. In DNA, the CDR3 is TGTGCCAGCAGGCGTGGGGACAGGGATGCTGAAGCTTTCTTT. Protein: CASRRGDRDAEAFF.